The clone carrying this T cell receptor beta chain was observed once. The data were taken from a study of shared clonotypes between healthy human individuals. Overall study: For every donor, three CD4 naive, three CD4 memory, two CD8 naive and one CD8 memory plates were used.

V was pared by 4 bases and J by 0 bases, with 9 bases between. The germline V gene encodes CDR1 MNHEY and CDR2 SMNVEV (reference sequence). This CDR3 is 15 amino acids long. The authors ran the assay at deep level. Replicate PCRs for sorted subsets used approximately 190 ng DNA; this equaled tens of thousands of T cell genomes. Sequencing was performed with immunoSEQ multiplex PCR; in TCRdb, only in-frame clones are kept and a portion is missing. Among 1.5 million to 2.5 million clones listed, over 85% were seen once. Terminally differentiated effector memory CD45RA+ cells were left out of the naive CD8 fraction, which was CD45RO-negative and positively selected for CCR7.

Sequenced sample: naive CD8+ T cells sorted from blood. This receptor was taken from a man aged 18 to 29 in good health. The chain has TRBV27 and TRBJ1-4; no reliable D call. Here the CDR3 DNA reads TGTGCCAGCAGTTGGGCAGAAGCAACTAATGAAAAACTGTTTTTT. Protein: CASSWAEATNEKLFF.